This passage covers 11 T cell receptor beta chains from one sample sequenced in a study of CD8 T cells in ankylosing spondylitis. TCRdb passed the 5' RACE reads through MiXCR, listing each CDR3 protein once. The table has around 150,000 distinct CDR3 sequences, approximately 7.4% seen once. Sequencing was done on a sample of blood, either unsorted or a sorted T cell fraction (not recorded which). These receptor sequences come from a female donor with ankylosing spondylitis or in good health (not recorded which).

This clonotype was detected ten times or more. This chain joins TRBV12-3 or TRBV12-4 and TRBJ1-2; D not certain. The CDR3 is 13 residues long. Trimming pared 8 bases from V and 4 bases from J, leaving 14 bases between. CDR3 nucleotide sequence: TGTGCCAGCGGCTCTGGGCAGAGCTATGGCTACACCTTC. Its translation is CASGSGQSYGYTF.

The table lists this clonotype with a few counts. Here the CDR3 reads CSAFREANYGYTF. CDR3 coding DNA: TGCAGTGCCTTCAGGGAGGCTAACTATGGCTACACCTTC. This chain links TRBV20-1 with TRBJ1-2, with D possibly TRBD1 on 5 matching bases. This CDR3 has 13 amino acids. V lost 6 bases and J lost 0, with 11 bases in between. Germline CDR1 reads DFQATT; CDR2 reads SNEGSKA (reference sequence).

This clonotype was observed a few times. In nucleotides, the CDR3 is TGTGCCAGCAGCCCTGACGGCTATGGCTACACCTTC. It specifies CASSPDGYGYTF. V is TRBV16 and J is TRBJ1-2; D gene uncertain. The ends were cut back, 4 bases at V and 4 bases at J, with 7 bases in the middle. The CDR3 length is 12 residues. Germline V gives CDR1 KGHSY, CDR2 FQNENV.

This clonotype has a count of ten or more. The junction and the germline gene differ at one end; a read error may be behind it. CDR3 amino acids: CASSQGQRQETQYF. The CDR3 coding sequence is TGTGCTAGCAGCCAGGGACAGCGTCAAGAGACCCAGTACTTC. The V gene is TRBV7-7, the J gene TRBJ2-5; TRBD1 matches 7 bases. The CDR3 consists of 14 residues. Germline CDR1 and CDR2: SSHAT and FNYEAQ (reference sequence).

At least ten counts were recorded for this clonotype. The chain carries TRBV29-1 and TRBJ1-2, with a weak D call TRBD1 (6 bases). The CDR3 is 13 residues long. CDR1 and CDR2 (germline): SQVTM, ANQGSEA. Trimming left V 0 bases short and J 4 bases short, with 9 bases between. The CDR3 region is CSVEDRGSYGYTF. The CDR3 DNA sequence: TGCAGCGTTGAAGACAGGGGCTCCTATGGCTACACCTTC.

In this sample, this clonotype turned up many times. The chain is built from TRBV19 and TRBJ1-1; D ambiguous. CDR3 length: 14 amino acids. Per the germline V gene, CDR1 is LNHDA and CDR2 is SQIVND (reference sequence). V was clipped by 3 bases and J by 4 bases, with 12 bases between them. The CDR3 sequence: CASSMVGRLTEAFF. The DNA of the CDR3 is TGTGCCAGTAGTATGGTCGGCAGACTCACTGAAGCTTTCTTT.

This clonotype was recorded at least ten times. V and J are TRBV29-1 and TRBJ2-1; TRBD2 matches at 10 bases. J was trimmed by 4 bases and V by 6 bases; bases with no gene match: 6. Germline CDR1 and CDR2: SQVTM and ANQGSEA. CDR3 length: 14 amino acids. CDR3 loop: CSVAGGPLYNEQFF. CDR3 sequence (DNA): TGCAGCGTAGCGGGGGGGCCCTTATACAATGAGCAGTTCTTC.

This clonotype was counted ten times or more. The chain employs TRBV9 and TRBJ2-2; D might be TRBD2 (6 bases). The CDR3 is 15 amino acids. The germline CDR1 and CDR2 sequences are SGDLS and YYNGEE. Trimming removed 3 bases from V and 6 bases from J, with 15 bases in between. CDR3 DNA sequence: TGTGCCAGCAGCGCGGGACTTCCACAGGCCGGGGAGCTGTTTTTT. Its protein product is CASSAGLPQAGELFF.

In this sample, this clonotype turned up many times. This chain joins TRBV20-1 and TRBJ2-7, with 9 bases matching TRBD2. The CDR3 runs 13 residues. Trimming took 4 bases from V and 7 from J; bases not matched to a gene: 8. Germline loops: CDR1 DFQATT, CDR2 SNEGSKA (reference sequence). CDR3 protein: CSATKGLASEQYF. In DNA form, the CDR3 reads TGCAGTGCTACCAAGGGACTAGCTAGTGAGCAGTACTTC.

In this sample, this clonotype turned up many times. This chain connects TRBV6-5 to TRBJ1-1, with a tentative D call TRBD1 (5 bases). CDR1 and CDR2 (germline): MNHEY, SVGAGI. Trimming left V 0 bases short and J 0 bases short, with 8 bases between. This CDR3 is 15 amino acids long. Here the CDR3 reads CASSYSGRMNTEAFF. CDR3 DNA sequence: TGTGCCAGCAGTTACTCGGGACGGATGAACACTGAAGCTTTCTTT.

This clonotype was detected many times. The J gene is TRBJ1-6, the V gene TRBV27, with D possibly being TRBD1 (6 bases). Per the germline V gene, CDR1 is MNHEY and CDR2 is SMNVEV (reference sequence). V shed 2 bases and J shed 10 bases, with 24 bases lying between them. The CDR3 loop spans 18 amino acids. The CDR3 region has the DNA TGTGCCAGCAGTTTAAGGCCCTCTGGACAGCCAACTCCATCACCCCTCCACTTT. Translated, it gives CASSLRPSGQPTPSPLHF.